This T cell receptor beta chain was profiled in a study of cytotoxic CD8 clonotypes in ibrutinib-treated CLL. In the study overall: Patients gave response samples after a median about 12 months of treatment, range 6 to 36.

TCRdb keeps only in-frame clones here, not all; method: immunoSEQ multiplex PCR. The data show about 29,000 clones, with roughly 76% seen just once and approximately 50% held by the top ten. Germline V lookup: CDR1 LGHNT, CDR2 FRNRAP. V lost 7 bases and J lost 0; bases outside the gene matches: 9. The CDR3 has 16 amino acids. The sequences come from PBMCs, collected after 36 months of ibrutinib treatment. The TCR sequence derives from a human donor with chronic lymphocytic leukemia. The chain carries TRBV12-5 and TRBJ1-1; 9 nucleotides agree with TRBD1. The CDR3 loop is CASVSGTGLLNTEAFF. The CDR3 nucleotides are TGTGCTAGTGTTTCCGGGACAGGGTTATTGAACACTGAAGCTTTCTTT.